This T cell receptor beta chain was obtained from a study of CD4+ T cells in melanoma. Comments on this clone: Antigen specificity is unknown.

Germline V gives CDR1 MNHNS, CDR2 SASEGT. The V and J ends lost 1 base and 2 bases, in that order; junction bases with no gene match: 6. This CDR3 has 16 amino acids. Study observations and caveats: A reported correlation linked neoantigen-specific CD4+ T cells to CD8+, macrophage and B cell function.

Only in-frame clones appear in the TCRdb table, and some are missing; sequencing was by immunoSEQ multiplex PCR. This table holds some 150,000 clones, around nine tenths found once. The sequence derives from a human donor with melanoma. V usage is TRBV6-1 and J usage is TRBJ2-7; TRBD2 agrees at 9 bases. The CDR3 loop is CASSEVLAGGPYEQYF. CDR3 sequence (DNA): TGTGCCAGCAGTGAAGTGCTGGCGGGGGGGCCCTACGAGCAGTACTTC.